One sample yielded the 4 T cell receptor beta chains listed below, sequenced in a study of cytomegalovirus exposure and HLA in healthy donors. PCR involved 60 Vbeta and 13 Jbeta primers. Clones were sequenced by immunoSEQ multiplex PCR, and TCRdb holds only the in-frame ones, with some missing. The sample lists tens of thousands of clones, about two thirds occurring once. The specimen sequenced was PBMCs. These receptors were obtained from a human donor in good health.

This chain uses TRBV4-3 with TRBJ1-6; a weak D match, TRBD1 (5 bases). The germline gives CDR1 LGHNA, CDR2 YSLEER. Trimming stripped 0 bases from V and 2 bases from J, with 8 bases between. This CDR3 region has 16 residues. This chain's CDR3 is CASSQEGLPYNSPLHF. CDR3 bases: TGCGCCAGCAGCCAAGAGGGGCTCCCCTATAATTCACCCCTCCACTTT.

J is TRBJ1-5 and V is TRBV15; tentative D call: TRBD1 (6 bases). The CDR3 runs to 15 residues. V lost 0 bases and J lost 4, with 10 bases in between. CDR1 is LNHNV and CDR2 is YYDKDF in the germline V gene (reference sequence). The CDR3 nucleotides are TGTGCCACCAGCAGAGATTTAAGGGGGAATCAGCCCCAGCATTTT. Residues: CATSRDLRGNQPQHF. Complete variable domain (other parts from reference TRBV15 and TRBJ1-5): DAMVIQNPRYQVTQFGKPVTLSCSQTLNHNVMYWYQQKSSQAPKLLFHYYDKDFNNEADTPDNFQSRRPNTSFCFLDIRSPGLGDTAMYLCATSRDLRGNQPQHFGDGTRLSIL.

This chain links TRBV6-5 with TRBJ2-3, with D possibly TRBD2 on 6 matching bases. V shed 6 bases and J shed 6 bases, with 7 bases lying between them. The germline V gene encodes CDR1 MNHEY and CDR2 SVGAGI. There are 11 residues in the CDR3. CDR3 nucleotide sequence: TGTGCCAGCAGCCGGGGGGATACGCAGTATTTT. Translated: CASSRGDTQYF.

The chain joins TRBV5-1 to TRBJ2-5; maybe TRBD1 (6 bases). Trimming shortened V by 0 bases and J by 2 bases, and 8 bases separated the two germline ends. This CDR3 has 14 residues. CDR1 and CDR2 (germline): SGHRS, YFSETQ. CDR3 amino acids: CASSLGGQQETQYF. The DNA for the CDR3 is TGCGCCAGCAGCTTGGGGGGACAACAAGAGACCCAGTACTTC.